This T cell receptor beta chain was retrieved from a study of T cells in Graves' hyperthyroidism and ophthalmopathy. Amplified regions were TCR beta CDR3 sequences from RNA transcripts. A set of HTBI primers served as the primers for a first-round RT-PCR of the TCR CDR3. Each CDR3 protein is one row after TCRdb ran MiXCR on the multiplex PCR reads. The sample records approximately 260,000 distinct CDR3 sequences, 13% to 15% being singletons. This clonotype showed up many times. The CDR3 loop spans 17 amino acids. Germline V gives CDR1 SGHAT, CDR2 FQNNGV. V was pared by 1 base and J by 2 bases, with 5 bases of the junction left unmatched.

Input material: blood. The origin of this receptor is a woman between 45 and 60 years old with Graves' hyperthyroidism that later progressed to Graves' ophthalmopathy. The gene calls are TRBV11-2 and TRBJ2-4; 10 bases match TRBD1. Written as DNA, the CDR3 is TGTGCCAGCAGCTTAGGGAAGACAGGGGGCACCAAAAACATTCAGTACTTC. Its protein product is CASSLGKTGGTKNIQYF.